Detailed here is one TCR beta chain. This clonotype was counted ten times or more. Its antigen specificity is not known. There are no base qualities to consult, and no much larger clone falls within one base. The data were obtained in a study (dated by TCRdb to about 2016). The trim is 5 bases for V and 8 bases for J, with a gap of 13 bases between the germline ends. From a lookup of the germline V gene (reference sequence), CDR1 and CDR2 are LNHNV and YYDKDF. From cysteine to phenylalanine, the CDR3 is 13 amino acids long. The entry retains the CDR3 DNA only, 39 bases that are in frame from base 1. Library generation was performed with RT-PCR. Sequencing relied on an Illumina MiSeq. TCRdb's own reprocessing of the public reads used fastp at Q25 and MiXCR and kept productive beta chains. Rows are unified per CDR3 protein, each entry keeping the most common DNA and genes. This sample has about 680,000 distinct CDR3 sequences in its table, and 14% of those were observed once. Just over 3.5% of the sample is held by the ten biggest clonotypes.

The sequenced material came from memory CD4+ T cells from blood. This chain joins TRBV15 to TRBJ2-1, with no reliable assignment of the D segment. This receptor was identified in a female donor in good health, serving as a healthy control. The encoded CDR3 is CATSPQPGDEQFF. The nucleotide sequence reads as follows: TGTGCCACCAGCCCTCAACCCGGAGATGAGCAGTTCTTC.